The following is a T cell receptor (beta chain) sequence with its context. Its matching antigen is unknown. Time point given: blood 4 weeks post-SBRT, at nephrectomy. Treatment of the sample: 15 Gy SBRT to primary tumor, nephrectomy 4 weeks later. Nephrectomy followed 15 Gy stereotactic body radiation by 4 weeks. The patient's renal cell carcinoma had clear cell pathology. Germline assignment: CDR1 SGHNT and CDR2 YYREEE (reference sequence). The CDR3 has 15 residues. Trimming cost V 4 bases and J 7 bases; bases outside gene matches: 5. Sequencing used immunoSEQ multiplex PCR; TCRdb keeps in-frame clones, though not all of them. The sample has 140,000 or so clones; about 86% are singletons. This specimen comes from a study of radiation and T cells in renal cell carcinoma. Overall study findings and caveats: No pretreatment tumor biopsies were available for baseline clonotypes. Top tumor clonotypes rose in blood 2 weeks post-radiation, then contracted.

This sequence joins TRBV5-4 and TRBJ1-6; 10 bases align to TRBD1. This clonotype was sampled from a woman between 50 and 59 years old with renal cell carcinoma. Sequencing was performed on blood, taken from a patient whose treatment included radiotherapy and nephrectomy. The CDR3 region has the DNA TGTGCCAGCAGCCATGGACAGGGGGTGAATTCACCCCTCCACTTT. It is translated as CASSHGQGVNSPLHF.